A selection of T cell receptor beta chains follows, all from one sample in a study of cytomegalovirus exposure and HLA in healthy donors. Using immunoSEQ multiplex PCR, the repertoire was profiled, and TCRdb retains in-frame clones only, with some absent. The table records 60,000 to 75,000 clones, approximately 75% of them present only once. The specimen was PBMCs. All receptors derive from a woman between 40 and 55 years old in good health and CMV-seropositive. Each CDR3 is given with its conserved first and last residue. D genes are given only for firm matches. Expanded clones are given a class, and other clones once, few, many or no size at all.

j_call clone_size v_call d_call cdr3_nt cdr3_aa
TRBJ2-7 - TRBV19 - TGTGCCAGTAGTACCCACACGGGGAGCTACGAGCAGTACTTC CASSTHTGSYEQYF
TRBJ1-1 few TRBV11-3 - TGTGCCAGCAGCCCCAGGATTGACCGTGGGGCTTTCTTT CASSPRIDRGAFF
TRBJ2-3 - TRBV2 - TGTGCCAGCACCTCCCAAAGTGGGGGAGGTACACGATCCACAGATACGCAGTATTTT CASTSQSGGGTRSTDTQYF
TRBJ1-3 once TRBV19 - TGTGCCAGTAGTATCTATGGCAGGGTGGACTCTGGAAACACCATATATTTT CASSIYGRVDSGNTIYF
TRBJ1-1 - TRBV5-8 - TGTGCCAGCAGCTTGGCCGTGAACACTGAAGCTTTCTTT CASSLAVNTEAFF
TRBJ2-5 - TRBV29-1 TRBD2 TGCAGCGTGGGGGAGGGCAGTAAAGAGACCCAGTACTTC CSVGEGSKETQYF
TRBJ1-2 - TRBV2 TRBD1 TGTGCCAGCAGTGAAGCGCCCCACAGGGGATCCTATGGCTACACCTTC CASSEAPHRGSYGYTF
TRBJ2-2 - TRBV19 TRBD1 TGTGCCAGTAACATGAGGGGGCAAACCGGGGAGCTGTTTTTT CASNMRGQTGELFF
TRBJ2-3 - TRBV5-1 - TGCGCCAGCAGCCCACAGGGACCGAGCACAGATACGCAGTATTTT CASSPQGPSTDTQYF
TRBJ2-7 - TRBV5-1 TRBD2 TGCGCCGCGGCTCGGGGGGGCCGGAACGAGCAGTACTTC CAAARGGRNEQYF
TRBJ2-7 once TRBV15 - TGTGCCACCACGGTTCAGGAGGGCCTCGAGCAGTACTTC CATTVQEGLEQYF
TRBJ2-5 - TRBV6-5 TRBD2 TGTGCCAGCACGGGGGGGCCTCAAGAGACCCAGTACTTC CASTGGPQETQYF
TRBJ2-7 - TRBV7-2 TRBD2 TGTGCCAGCAGCTTAGGCGGGGGGGCGACGGAGCAGTACTTC CASSLGGGATEQYF
TRBJ2-3 - TRBV6-5 TRBD1 TGTGCCAGCACCACGGGACAGGGGGATACGCAGTATTTT CASTTGQGDTQYF
TRBJ2-2 - TRBV5-1 - TGCGCCAGCAGCTTAACGGCCAGAGCCGCACTAAACACCGGGGAGCTGTTTTTT CASSLTARAALNTGELFF
TRBJ1-2 - TRBV30 - TGTGCCTGGCAAGGAGCTTATGGCTACACCTTC CAWQGAYGYTF
TRBJ1-4 - TRBV6-1 TRBD1 TGTGCCAGCAGTGAAGCGACAGGGGCCAGTGAAAAACTGTTTTTT CASSEATGASEKLFF
TRBJ2-3 - TRBV7-2 - TGTGCCAGCAGCTTAGTAGCTGATACGCAGTATTTT CASSLVADTQYF
TRBJ1-1 - TRBV5-1 - TGCGCCAGCAGCTTGGCCGGGGGGGCTGGCACTGAAGCTTTCTTT CASSLAGGAGTEAFF
TRBJ1-1 - TRBV7-3 TRBD1 TGTGCCAGCAGCTTGGGTGCAGGGGGCACTGAAGCTTTCTTT CASSLGAGGTEAFF
TRBJ2-4 - TRBV5-1 TRBD1 TGCGCCAGCAGCGACCGCGGGACAGGGGGAATAGCCAAGAACATTCAGTACTTC CASSDRGTGGIAKNIQYF
TRBJ1-1 - TRBV2 TRBD1 TGTGCCAGCAGTCCTTGGACAGGGGATACGGCTTTCTTT CASSPWTGDTAFF
TRBJ1-2 few TRBV7-9 - TGTGCCAGCACCCCGGGGGGACGAAGGGGCTACACCTTC CASTPGGRRGYTF
TRBJ1-1 - TRBV5-1 TRBD1 TGCGCCAGCAGCATAACCGGGACAGGGGTCGGCACTGAAGCTTTCTTT CASSITGTGVGTEAFF
TRBJ2-1 - TRBV30 TRBD2 TGTGCCTGGAGTTTCGCGGGGGATGAGCAGTTCTTC CAWSFAGDEQFF
TRBJ2-3 few TRBV19 TRBD1 TGTGCCAGTAGTACGGCCAGGGACAGGGAGACAGATACGCAGTATTTT CASSTARDRETDTQYF
TRBJ1-5 - TRBV28 TRBD1 TGTGCCAGCAGGGAATCCGGGACAGGTTATCAGCCCCAGCATTTT CASRESGTGYQPQHF
TRBJ2-2 - TRBV11-3 - TGTGCCAGCAGCTTGAGTAACACCGGGGAGCTGTTTTTT CASSLSNTGELFF
TRBJ1-2 few TRBV27 TRBD1 TGTGCCAGCAGTCAACCGACCGGGACAGGGCGTGAGAGCTACACCTTC CASSQPTGTGRESYTF
TRBJ2-7 - TRBV10-1 TRBD1 TGCGCCAGCAGTGAGTCGGGACAGGGTTCTACGGAGCAGTACTTC CASSESGQGSTEQYF
TRBJ2-7 - TRBV10-1 TRBD1 TGCGCCAGCAGCCGGGACAGGGGATACGAGCAGTACTTC CASSRDRGYEQYF
TRBJ1-3 - TRBV7-2 - TGTGCCAGCAGCGTACGGACAGCGTCTGTGGGAAACACCATATATTTT CASSVRTASVGNTIYF
TRBJ1-5 - TRBV2 TRBD1 TGTGCCAGCAGTCTACGACAGGGTGACAATCAGCCCCAGCATTTT CASSLRQGDNQPQHF
TRBJ2-1 few TRBV6-5 - TGTGCCAGCAGGCCAACAGGGAGCTCCTACAATGAGCAGTTCTTC CASRPTGSSYNEQFF
TRBJ1-1 - TRBV6-5 - TGCGCCAGCAGGAGGGATCTTGAATCTTTCTTT CASRRDLESFF
TRBJ1-5 - TRBV9 TRBD1 TGTGCCAGCAGCGTAGGGACAGGAGATCAGCCCCAGCATTTT CASSVGTGDQPQHF